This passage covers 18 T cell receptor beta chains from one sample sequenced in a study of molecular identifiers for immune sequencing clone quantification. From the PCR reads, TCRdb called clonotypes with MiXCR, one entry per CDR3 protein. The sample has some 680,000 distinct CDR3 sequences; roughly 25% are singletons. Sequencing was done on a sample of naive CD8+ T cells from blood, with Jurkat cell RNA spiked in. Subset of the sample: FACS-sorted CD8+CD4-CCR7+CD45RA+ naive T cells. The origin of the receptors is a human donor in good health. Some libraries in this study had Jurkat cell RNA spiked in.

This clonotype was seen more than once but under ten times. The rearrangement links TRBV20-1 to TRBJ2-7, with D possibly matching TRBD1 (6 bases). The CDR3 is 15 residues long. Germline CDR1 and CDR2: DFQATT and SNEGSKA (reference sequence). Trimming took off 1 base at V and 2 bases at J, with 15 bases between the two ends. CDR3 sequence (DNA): TGCAGTGCTAGAGTGGACAGCAGGATCCCCTACGAGCAGTACTTC. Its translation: CSARVDSRIPYEQYF.

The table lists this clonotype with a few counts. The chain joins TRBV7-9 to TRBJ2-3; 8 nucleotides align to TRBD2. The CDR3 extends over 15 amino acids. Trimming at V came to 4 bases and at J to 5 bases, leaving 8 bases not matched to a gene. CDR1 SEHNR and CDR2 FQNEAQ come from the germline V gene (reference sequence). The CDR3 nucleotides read TGTGCCAGCAGCTCGGGGACTAGTTACGGAGATACGCAGTATTTT. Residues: CASSSGTSYGDTQYF.

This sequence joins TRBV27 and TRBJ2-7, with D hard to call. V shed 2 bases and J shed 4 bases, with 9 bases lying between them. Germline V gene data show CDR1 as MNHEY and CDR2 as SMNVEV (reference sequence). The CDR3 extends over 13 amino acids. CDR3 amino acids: CASSLKGKYEQYF. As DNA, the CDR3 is TGTGCCAGCAGTTTAAAGGGAAAATACGAGCAGTACTTC.

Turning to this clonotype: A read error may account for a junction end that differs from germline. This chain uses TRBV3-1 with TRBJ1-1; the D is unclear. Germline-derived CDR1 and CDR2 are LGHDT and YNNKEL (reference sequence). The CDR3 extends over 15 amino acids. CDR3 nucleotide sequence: TGTGCCAGCAGCCAATTCCCAAGGAAGAACACTGAAGCTTTATTT. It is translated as CASSQFPRKNTEALF. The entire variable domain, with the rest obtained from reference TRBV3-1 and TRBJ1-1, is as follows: DTAVSQTPKYLVTQMGNDKSIKCEQNLGHDTMYWYKQDSKKFLKIMFSYNNKELIINETVPNRFSPKSPDKAHLNLHINSLELGDSAVYFCASSQFPRKNTEALFGQGTRLTVV.

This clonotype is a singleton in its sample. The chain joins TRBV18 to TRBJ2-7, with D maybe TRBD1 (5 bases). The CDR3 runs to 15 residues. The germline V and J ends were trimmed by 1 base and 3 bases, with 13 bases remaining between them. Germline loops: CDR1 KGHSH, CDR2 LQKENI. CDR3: CASSPRQGEDYEQYF. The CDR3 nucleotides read TGTGCCAGCTCACCACGTCAGGGCGAGGACTACGAGCAGTACTTC.

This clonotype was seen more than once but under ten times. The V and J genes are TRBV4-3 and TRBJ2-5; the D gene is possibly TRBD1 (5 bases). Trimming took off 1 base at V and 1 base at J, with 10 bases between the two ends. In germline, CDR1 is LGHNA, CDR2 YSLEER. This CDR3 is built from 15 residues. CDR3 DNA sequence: TGCGCCAGCAGCCAAGGATCAGGGCCCCAAGAGACCCAGTACTTC. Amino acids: CASSQGSGPQETQYF.

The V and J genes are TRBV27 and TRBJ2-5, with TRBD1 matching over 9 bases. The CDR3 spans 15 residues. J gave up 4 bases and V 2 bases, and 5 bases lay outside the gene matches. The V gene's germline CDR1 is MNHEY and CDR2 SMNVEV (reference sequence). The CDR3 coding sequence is TGTGCCAGCAGTTTAACGGGACAGGGCGGAGAGACCCAGTACTTC. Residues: CASSLTGQGGETQYF.

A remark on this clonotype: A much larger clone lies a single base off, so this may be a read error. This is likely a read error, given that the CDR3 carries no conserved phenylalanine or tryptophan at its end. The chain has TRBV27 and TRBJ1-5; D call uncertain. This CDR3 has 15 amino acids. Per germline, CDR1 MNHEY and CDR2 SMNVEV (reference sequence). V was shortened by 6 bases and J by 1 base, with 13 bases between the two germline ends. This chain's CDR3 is CASRSDPASNQPQHS. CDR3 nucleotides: TGTGCCAGCAGATCTGACCCCGCCAGCAATCAGCCCCAGCATTCT.

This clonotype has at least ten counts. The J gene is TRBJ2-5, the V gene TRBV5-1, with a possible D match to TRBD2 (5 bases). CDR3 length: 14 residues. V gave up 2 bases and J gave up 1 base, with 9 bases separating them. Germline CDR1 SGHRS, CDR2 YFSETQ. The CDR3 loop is CASSFWTGQETQYF. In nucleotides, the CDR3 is TGCGCCAGCAGCTTTTGGACTGGCCAAGAGACCCAGTACTTC.

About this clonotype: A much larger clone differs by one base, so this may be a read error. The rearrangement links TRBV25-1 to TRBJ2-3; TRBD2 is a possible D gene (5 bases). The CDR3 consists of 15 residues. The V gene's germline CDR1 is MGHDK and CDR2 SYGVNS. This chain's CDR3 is CASSGWESSTDTRYF. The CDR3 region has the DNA TGTGCCAGCAGTGGCTGGGAGTCTAGCACAGATACGCGGTATTTT. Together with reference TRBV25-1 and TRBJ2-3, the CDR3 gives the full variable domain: EADIYQTPRYLVIGTGKKITLECSQTMGHDKMYWYQQDPGMELHLIHYSYGVNSTEKGDLSSESTVSRIRTEHFPLTLESARPSHTSQYLCASSGWESSTDTRYFGPGTRLTVL.

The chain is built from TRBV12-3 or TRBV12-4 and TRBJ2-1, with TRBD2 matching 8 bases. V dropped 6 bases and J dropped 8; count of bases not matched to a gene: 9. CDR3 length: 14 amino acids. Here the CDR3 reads CASRWGGGPDEQFF. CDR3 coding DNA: TGTGCCAGCAGATGGGGCGGGGGGCCCGATGAGCAGTTCTTC.

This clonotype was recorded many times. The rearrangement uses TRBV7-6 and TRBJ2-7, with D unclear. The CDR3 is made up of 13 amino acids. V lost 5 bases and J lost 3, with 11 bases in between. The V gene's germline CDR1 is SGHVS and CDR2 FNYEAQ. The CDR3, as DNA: TGTGCCAGCAGCACCGGACGGAGCTACGAGCAGTACTTC. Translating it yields CASSTGRSYEQYF.

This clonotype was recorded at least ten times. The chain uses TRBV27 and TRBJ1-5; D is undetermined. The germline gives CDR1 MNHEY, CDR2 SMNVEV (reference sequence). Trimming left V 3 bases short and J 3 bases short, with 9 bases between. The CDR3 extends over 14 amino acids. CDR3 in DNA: TGTGCCAGCAGTTTCGGGGTCCCCAATCAGCCCCAGCATTTT. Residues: CASSFGVPNQPQHF.

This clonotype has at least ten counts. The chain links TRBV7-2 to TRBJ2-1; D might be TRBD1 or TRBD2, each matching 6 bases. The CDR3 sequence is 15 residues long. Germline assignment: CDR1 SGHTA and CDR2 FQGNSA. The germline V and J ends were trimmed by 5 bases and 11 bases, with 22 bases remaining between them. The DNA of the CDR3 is TGTGCCAGCAGCGCAGCCCACTCTCCCGGGGGCCAGCAGTTCTTC. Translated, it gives CASSAAHSPGGQQFF.

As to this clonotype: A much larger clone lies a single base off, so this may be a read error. The CDR3 spells CASSLWTAPGNTEALF. CDR3 nucleotides: TGTGCCAGCAGCCTATGGACAGCCCCAGGGAACACTGAAGCTCTCTTT. The chain combines TRBV14 with TRBJ1-1, with D perhaps TRBD1 (6 bases). The germline V gene encodes CDR1 SGHDN and CDR2 FVKESK. The CDR3 runs 16 residues.

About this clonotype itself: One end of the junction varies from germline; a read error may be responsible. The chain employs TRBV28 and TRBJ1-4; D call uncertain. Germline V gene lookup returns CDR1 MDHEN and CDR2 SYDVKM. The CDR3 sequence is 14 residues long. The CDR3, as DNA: TGTACCAGTTGGGGATGGGGAAATAATGAAAAACTGTTTTTT. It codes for CTSWGWGNNEKLFF.

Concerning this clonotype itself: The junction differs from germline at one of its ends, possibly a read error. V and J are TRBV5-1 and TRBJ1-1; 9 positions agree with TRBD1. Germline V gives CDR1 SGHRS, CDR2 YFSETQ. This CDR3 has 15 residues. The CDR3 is CASGFYGTGNLLTFF. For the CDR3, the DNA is TGCGCCAGCGGCTTCTATGGGACAGGGAATCTCCTGACTTTCTTT.

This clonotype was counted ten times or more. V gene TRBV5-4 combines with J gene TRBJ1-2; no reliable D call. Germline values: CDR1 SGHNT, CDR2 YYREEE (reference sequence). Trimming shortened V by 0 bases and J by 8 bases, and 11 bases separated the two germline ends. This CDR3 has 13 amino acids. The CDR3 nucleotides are TGTGCCAGCAGCTTGGGCAGCATAGGAGGCTACACCTTC. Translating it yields CASSLGSIGGYTF.